This T cell receptor (beta chain) stems from a study of metastatic and nonmetastatic thyroid tumors. Study-level background: Repertoire data that came from the blood and tumor or nodule tissue of malignant and benign thyroid patients were compared.

This clone has at least ten counts. Its antigen remains unidentified. V shed 6 bases and J shed 7 bases, with 25 bases lying between them. The CDR3 loop spans 16 amino acids. Germline V lookup: CDR1 MNHNS, CDR2 SASEGT. General study points: Significantly higher TCR beta diversity was reportedly seen in malignant thyroid tumors than benign nodules, in blood and tumor.

Original processing notes: It was from CDR3 differences across clinicopathological groups that a distant-metastasis classifier for papillary thyroid cancer was built. TCRdb re-clonotyped the PCR reads through MiXCR. The V and J calls, along with clone size, are taken from TCRdb and not from the paper's own processing. Of tens of thousands of clones in the sample, roughly 13% are singletons; the top ten hold 11%. All patients reached thyroid surgery having received no treatment beforehand. The rearrangement joins TRBV6-1 to TRBJ2-7, with D possibly being TRBD2 (6 bases). The specimen sequenced was blood. This clonotype originated in a female donor with papillary thyroid cancer or a benign thyroid nodule (not recorded which). Some clones in this sample may be carry-over from other donors' samples. CDR3 protein: CASSERAAVGGYEQYF. Here the CDR3 DNA reads TGTGCCAGCAGCGAACGGGCAGCGGTGGGGGGTTATGAGCAGTACTTC.